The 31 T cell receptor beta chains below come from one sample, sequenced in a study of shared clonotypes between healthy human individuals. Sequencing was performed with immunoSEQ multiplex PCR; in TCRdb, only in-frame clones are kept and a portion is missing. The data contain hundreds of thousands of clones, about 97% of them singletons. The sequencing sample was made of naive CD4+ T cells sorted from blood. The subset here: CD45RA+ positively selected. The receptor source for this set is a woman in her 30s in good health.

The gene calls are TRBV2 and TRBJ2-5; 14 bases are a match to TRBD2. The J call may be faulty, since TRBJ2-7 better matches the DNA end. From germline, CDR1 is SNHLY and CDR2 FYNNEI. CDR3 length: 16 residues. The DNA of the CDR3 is TGTGCCAGCAGGCCAGGGACTAGCGGGAGTACACACGAGCAGTACTTC. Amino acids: CASRPGTSGSTHEQYF.

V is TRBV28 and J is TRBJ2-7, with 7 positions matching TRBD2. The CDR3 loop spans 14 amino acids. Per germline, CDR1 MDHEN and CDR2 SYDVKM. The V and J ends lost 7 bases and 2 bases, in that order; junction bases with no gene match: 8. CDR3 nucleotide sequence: TGTGCCAGCAAAATAGCGGGCTACCCCTACGAGCAGTACTTC. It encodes CASKIAGYPYEQYF.

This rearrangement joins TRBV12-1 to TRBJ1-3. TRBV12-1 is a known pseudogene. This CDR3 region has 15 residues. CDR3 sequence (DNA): TGTGCCAGCAGCTTTGCCCTACCCTCTGGAAACACCATATATTTT. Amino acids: CASSFALPSGNTIYF.

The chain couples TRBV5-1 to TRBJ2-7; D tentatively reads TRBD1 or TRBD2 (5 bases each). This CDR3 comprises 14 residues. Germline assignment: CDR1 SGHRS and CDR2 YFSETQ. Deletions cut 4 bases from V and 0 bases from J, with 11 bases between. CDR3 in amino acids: CASSGAGNSYEQYF. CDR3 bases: TGCGCCAGCAGCGGGGCCGGGAACTCCTACGAGCAGTACTTC.

The CDR3 coding sequence is TGTGCCAGCAGTCAGGGGGCCAACTATGGCTACACCTTC. Translation: CASSQGANYGYTF. The chain carries TRBV5-8 and TRBJ1-2; 8 nucleotides line up with TRBD1. After removal of 5 bases from V and 2 bases from J, the junction contained 2 bases not matched to a gene. This CDR3 contains 13 residues. CDR1 SGHTS and CDR2 YDEGEE come from the germline V gene.

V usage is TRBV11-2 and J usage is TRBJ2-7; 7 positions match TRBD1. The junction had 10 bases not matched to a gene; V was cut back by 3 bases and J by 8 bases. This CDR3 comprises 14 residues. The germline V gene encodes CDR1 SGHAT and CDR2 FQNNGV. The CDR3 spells CASSFGTDFAQQYF. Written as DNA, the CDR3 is TGTGCCAGCAGCTTTGGGACAGACTTTGCGCAGCAGTACTTC.

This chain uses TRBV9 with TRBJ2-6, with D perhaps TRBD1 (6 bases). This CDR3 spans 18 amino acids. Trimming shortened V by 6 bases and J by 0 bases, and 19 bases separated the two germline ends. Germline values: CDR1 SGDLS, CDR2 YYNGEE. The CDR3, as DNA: TGTGCCAGCACCCACCCCAGGGGATTAAGCTCTGGGGCCAACGTCCTGACTTTC. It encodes CASTHPRGLSSGANVLTF.

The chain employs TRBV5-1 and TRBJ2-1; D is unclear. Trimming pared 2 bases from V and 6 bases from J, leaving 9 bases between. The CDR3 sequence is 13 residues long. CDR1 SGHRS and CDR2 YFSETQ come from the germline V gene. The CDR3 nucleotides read TGCGCCAGCAGCTTATCACTTATCAATGAGCAGTTCTTC. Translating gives CASSLSLINEQFF.

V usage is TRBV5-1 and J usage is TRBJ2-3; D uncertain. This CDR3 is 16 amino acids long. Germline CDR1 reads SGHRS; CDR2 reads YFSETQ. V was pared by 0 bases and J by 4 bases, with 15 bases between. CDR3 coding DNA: TGCGCCAGCAGCTTGGTTTTGACGTTCGGCCCAGATACGCAGTATTTT. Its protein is CASSLVLTFGPDTQYF.

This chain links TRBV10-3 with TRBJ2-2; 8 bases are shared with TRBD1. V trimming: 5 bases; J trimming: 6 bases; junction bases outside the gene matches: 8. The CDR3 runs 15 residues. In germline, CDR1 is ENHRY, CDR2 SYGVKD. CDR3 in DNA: TGTGCCATCAGTCCGGGACAGGTCGGCGCCGGGGAGCTGTTTTTT. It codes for CAISPGQVGAGELFF.

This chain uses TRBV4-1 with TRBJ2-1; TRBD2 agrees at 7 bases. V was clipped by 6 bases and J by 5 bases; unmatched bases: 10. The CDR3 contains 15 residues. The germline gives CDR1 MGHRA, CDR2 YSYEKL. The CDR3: CASSLLGGRDNEQFF. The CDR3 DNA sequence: TGCGCCAGCAGTCTTCTCGGGGGGAGGGACAATGAGCAGTTCTTC.

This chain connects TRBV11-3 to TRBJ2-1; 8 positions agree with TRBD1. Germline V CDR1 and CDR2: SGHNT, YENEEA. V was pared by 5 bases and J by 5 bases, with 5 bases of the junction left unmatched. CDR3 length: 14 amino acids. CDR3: CASSQTGANNEQFF. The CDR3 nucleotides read TGTGCCAGCAGCCAGACAGGGGCAAACAATGAGCAGTTCTTC.

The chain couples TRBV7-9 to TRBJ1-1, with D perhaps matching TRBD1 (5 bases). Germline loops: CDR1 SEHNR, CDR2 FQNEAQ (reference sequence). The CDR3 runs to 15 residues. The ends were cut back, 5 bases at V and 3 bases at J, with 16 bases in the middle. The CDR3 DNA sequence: TGTGCCAGCAGCCACCGGGACCTATCTGACACTGAAGCTTTCTTT. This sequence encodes CASSHRDLSDTEAFF.

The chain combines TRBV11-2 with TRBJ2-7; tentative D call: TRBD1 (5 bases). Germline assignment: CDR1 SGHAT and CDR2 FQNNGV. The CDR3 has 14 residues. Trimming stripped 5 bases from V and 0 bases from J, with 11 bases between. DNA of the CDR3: TGTGCCAGCAGCCAAGACAGATTCTCCTACGAGCAGTACTTC. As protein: CASSQDRFSYEQYF.

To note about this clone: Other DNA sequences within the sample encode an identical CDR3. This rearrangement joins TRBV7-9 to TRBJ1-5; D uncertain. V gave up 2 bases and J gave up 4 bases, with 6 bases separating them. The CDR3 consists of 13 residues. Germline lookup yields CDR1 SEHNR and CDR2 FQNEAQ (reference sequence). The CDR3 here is CASSLRVNQPQHF. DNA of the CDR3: TGTGCCAGCAGCTTACGAGTGAATCAGCCCCAGCATTTT. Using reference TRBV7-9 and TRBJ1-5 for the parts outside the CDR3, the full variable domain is DTGVSQNPRHKITKRGQNVTFRCDPISEHNRLYWYRQTLGQGPEFLTYFQNEAQLEKSRLLSDRFSAERPKGSFSTLEIQRTEQGDSAMYLCASSLRVNQPQHFGDGTRLSIL.

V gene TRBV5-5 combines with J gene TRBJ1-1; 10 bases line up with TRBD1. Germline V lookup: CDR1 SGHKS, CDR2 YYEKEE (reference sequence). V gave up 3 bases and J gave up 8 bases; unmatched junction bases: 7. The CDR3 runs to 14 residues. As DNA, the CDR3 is TGTGCCAGCAGCTACGATGGACAGGGGGACGAAGCTTTCTTT. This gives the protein CASSYDGQGDEAFF. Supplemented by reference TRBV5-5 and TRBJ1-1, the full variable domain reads DAGVTQSPTHLIKTRGQQVTLRCSPISGHKSVSWYQQVLGQGPQFIFQYYEKEERGRGNFPDRFSARQFPNYSSELNVNALLLGDSALYLCASSYDGQGDEAFFGQGTRLTVV.

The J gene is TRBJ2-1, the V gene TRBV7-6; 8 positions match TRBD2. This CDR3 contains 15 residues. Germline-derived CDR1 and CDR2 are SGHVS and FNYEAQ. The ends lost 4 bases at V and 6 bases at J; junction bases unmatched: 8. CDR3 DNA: TGTGCCAGCAGCTGGGGGCTAGCGGGTACCAATGAGCAGTTCTTC. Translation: CASSWGLAGTNEQFF. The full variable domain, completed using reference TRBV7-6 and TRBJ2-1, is GAGVSQSPRYKVTKRGQDVALRCDPISGHVSLYWYRQALGQGPEFLTYFNYEAQQDKSGLPNDRFSAERPEGSISTLTIQRTEQRDSAMYRCASSWGLAGTNEQFFGPGTRLTVL.

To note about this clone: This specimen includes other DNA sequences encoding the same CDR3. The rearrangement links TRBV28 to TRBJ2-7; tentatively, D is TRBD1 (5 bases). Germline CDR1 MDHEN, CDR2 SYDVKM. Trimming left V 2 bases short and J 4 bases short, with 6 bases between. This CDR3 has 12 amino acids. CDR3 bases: TGTGCCAGCAGTTTACCAGGGTACGAGCAGTACTTC. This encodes CASSLPGYEQYF.

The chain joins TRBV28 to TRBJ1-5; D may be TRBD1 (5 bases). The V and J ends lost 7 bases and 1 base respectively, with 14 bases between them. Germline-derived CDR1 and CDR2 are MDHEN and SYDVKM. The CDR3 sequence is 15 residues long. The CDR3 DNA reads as TGTGCCAGCACCACAGGAAAGGGGAGCAATCAGCCCCAGCATTTT. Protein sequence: CASTTGKGSNQPQHF.

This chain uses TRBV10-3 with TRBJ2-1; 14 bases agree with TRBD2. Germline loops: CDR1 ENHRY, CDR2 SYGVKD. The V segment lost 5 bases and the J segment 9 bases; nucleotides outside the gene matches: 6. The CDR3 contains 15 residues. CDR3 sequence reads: CAISKGLAGEGEQFF. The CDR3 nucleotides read TGTGCCATCAGTAAGGGACTAGCGGGAGAAGGTGAGCAGTTCTTC.

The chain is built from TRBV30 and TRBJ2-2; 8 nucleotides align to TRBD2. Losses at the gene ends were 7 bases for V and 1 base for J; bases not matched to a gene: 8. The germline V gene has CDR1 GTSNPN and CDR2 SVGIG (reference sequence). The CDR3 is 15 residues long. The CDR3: CAFTEREKNTGELFF. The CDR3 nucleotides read TGTGCCTTTACTGAGCGGGAGAAGAACACCGGGGAGCTGTTTTTT.

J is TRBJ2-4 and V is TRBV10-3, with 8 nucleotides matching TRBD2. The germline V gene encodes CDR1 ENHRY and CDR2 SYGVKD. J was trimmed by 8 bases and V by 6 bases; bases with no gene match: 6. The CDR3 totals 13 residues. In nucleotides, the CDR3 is TGTGCCATCAGCGAGCGGGGGACCGACATTCAGTACTTC. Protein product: CAISERGTDIQYF.

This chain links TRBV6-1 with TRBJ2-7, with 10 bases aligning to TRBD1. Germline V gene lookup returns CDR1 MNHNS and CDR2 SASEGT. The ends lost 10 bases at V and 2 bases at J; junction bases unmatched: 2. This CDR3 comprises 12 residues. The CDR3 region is CATGQGAYEQYF. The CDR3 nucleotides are TGTGCCACCGGACAGGGGGCCTACGAGCAGTACTTC.

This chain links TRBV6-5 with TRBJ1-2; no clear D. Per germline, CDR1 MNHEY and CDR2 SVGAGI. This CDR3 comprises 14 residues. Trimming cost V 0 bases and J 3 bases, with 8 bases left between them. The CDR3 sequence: CASSYSKEDYGYTF. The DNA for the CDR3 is TGTGCCAGCAGTTACTCGAAGGAGGACTATGGCTACACCTTC.

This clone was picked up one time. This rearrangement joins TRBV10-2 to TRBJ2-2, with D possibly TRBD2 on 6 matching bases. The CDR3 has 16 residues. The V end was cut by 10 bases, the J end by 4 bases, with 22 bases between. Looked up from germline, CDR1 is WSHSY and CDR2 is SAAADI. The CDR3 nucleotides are TGCGCCACCTCACCGACTACCTCTAGCGCCACCGGGGAGCTGTTTTTT. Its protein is CATSPTTSSATGELFF.

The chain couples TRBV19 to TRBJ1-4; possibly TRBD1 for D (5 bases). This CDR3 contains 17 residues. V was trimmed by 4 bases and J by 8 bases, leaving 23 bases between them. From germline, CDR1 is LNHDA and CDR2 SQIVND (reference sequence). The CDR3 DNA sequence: TGTGCCAGTAGTAACCCCCTTTCAGGGCGACGGCGGGAAAAACTGTTTTTT. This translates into CASSNPLSGRRREKLFF.

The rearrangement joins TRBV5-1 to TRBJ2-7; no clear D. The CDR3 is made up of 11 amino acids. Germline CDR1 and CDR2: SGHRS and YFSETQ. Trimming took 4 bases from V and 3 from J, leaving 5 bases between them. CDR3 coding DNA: TGCGCCAGCAGCATCAGCTACGAGCAGTACTTC. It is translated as CASSISYEQYF.

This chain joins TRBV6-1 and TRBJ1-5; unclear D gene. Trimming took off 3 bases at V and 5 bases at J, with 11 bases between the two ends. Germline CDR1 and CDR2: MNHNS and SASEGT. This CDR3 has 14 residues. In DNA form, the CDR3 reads TGTGCCAGCAGTGAGACGACGAGTGATCAGCCCCAGCATTTT. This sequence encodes CASSETTSDQPQHF.

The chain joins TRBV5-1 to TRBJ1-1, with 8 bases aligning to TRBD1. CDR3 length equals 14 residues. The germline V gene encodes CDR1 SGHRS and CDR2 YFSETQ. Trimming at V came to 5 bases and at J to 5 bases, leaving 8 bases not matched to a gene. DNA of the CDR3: TGCGCCAGCAGTTCCATGGACAGGGATACTGAAGCTTTCTTT. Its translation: CASSSMDRDTEAFF.

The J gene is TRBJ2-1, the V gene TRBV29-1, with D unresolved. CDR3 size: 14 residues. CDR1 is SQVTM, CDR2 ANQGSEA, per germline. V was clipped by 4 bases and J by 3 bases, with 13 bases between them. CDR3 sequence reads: CSVGGQLYYNEQFF. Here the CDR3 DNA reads TGCAGCGTTGGTGGTCAACTGTACTACAATGAGCAGTTCTTC.

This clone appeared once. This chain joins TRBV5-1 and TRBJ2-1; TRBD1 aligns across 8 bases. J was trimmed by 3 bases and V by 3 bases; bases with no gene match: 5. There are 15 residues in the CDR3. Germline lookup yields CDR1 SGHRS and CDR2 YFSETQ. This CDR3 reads CASSYRTGLYNEQFF. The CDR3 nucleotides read TGCGCCAGCAGCTACCGGACAGGGCTCTACAATGAGCAGTTCTTC. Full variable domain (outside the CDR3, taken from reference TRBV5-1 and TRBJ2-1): KAGVTQTPRYLIKTRGQQVTLSCSPISGHRSVSWYQQTPGQGLQFLFEYFSETQRNKGNFPGRFSGRQFSNSRSEMNVSTLELGDSALYLCASSYRTGLYNEQFFGPGTRLTVL.